This record covers a single TCR beta chain. The record originates from a study of blood T cell repertoires in COVID-19. Turning to the study itself: T cells, B-cell-depleted T cells, or PBMCs supplied cDNA or gDNA.

Germline CDR1 SGHTA, CDR2 FQGNSA. The CDR3 sequence is 15 residues long. V lost 1 base to trimming and J lost 10 bases; unmatched junction nucleotides: 9. As handled by the study authors: Using reference gene primer amplification, nucleated cell counts were estimated. Profiling relied on immunoSEQ multiplex PCR, and the TCRdb table lists in-frame clones only, not all of them. V and J calls and clone size come straight from that table; D and trimming were deduced from the DNA. In the table there are fewer than 450,000 clones, about 88% of which are singletons. Participants came from about two dozen US areas, aged roughly 18 to 90 years. What the recovered Cohort 3 donors had was two negative PCRs, clearance, or symptom resolution.

What was sequenced was PBMCs or T cells enriched from blood (not recorded which). The source is a woman in her 30s who had recovered from COVID-19. The chain has TRBV7-2 and TRBJ2-1; 8 positions agree with TRBD2. In DNA form, the CDR3 reads TGTGCCAGCAGCTTAGGATCTAGCGGGTCCCGGGAGCAGTTCTTC. This codes for CASSLGSSGSREQFF.